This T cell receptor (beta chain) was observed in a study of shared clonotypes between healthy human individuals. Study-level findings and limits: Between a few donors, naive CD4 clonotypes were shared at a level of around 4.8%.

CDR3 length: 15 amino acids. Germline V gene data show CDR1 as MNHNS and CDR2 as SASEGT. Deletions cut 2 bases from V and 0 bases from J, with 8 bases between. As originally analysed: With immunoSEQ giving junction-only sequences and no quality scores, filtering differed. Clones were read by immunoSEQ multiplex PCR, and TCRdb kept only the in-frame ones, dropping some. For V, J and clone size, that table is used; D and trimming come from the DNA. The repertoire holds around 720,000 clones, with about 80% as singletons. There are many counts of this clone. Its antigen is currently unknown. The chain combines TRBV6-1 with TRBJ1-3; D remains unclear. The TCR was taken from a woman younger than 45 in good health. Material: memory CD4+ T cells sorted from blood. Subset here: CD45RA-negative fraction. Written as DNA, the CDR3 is TGTGCCAGCAGTGAACCTGCCTACTCTGGAAACACCATATATTTT. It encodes CASSEPAYSGNTIYF.